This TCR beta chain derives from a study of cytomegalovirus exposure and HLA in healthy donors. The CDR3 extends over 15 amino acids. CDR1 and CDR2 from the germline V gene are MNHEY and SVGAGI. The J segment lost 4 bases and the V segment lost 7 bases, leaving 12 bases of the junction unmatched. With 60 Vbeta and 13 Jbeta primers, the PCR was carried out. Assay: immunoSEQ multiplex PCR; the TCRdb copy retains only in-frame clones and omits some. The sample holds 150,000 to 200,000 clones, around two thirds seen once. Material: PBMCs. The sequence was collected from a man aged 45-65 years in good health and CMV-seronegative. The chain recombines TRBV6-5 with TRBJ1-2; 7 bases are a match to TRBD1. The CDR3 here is CASTRDSQASYGYTF. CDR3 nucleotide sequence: TGTGCCAGCACCCGGGACAGCCAAGCCTCCTATGGCTACACCTTC.